The 9 T cell receptor beta chains presented below share a single source sample, sequenced in a study of memory CD4+ T cells and cytomegalovirus serostatus. Some clones are missing from TCRdb's copy, which holds only in-frame ones; the method was immunoSEQ multiplex PCR. This sample has roughly 86,000 clones, with 75% to 85% found just once. Single viable CD3+CD4+CD8-CD45RO+ cells were sorted as the memory CD4+ T cells. Sample: memory CD4+ T cells from blood. The receptors shown here come from an adult in good health and CMV-seropositive.

The rearrangement links TRBV28 to TRBJ2-5; possible D gene TRBD1, 6 bases. This CDR3 is built from 14 residues. The V end lost 6 bases, the J end lost 4 bases, and 15 bases lay between the germline ends. CDR1 MDHEN and CDR2 SYDVKM come from the germline V gene. CDR3 region: CASSRGQRRETQYF. The CDR3 bases are TGTGCCAGCAGCCGCGGACAGAGACGAGAGACCCAGTACTTC. Looking up the rest from reference TRBV28 and TRBJ2-5 gives the full variable domain: DVKVTQSSRYLVKRTGEKVFLECVQDMDHENMFWYRQDPGLGLRLIYFSYDVKMKEKGDIPEGYSVSREKKERFSLILESASTNQTSMYLCASSRGQRRETQYFGPGTRLLVL.

The V call is TRBV18, the J call TRBJ2-1; D unclear. The CDR3 loop spans 14 amino acids. Germline CDR1 and CDR2: KGHSH and LQKENI. The V end was cut by 3 bases, the J end by 9 bases, with 15 bases between. The CDR3 DNA reads TGTGCCAGCTCACCCCCCGGACGCGATAGTGAGCAGTTCTTC. Its translation is CASSPPGRDSEQFF.

This clone was counted only a few times. This chain joins TRBV6-6 and TRBJ2-3; weak D call: TRBD2 (6 bases). Germline loops: CDR1 MNHNY, CDR2 SVGAGI (reference sequence). V was cut by 5 bases and J by 7 bases, with 10 bases left in between. CDR3 length equals 12 residues. The CDR3 nucleotides are TGTGCCAGCAGTGGGGGGACTTATACGCAGTATTTT. Its translation: CASSGGTYTQYF.

On this clone: Other DNA sequences within the sample encode an identical CDR3. This chain links TRBV19 with TRBJ1-3; no clear D. CDR1 is LNHDA, CDR2 SQIVND, per germline (reference sequence). The V end was cut by 3 bases, the J end by 0 bases, with 9 bases between. CDR3 length: 15 residues. CDR3 coding DNA: TGTGCCAGTAGTATCCTGGCAGCCTCTGGAAACACCATATATTTT. As protein: CASSILAASGNTIYF.

J is TRBJ2-7 and V is TRBV9; D may be TRBD1 (6 bases). The CDR3 runs to 11 residues. Per germline, CDR1 SGDLS and CDR2 YYNGEE. Trimming pared 4 bases from V and 4 bases from J, leaving 6 bases between. CDR3 DNA: TGTGCCAGCAGCAGGGGGTACGAGCAGTACTTC. Its protein product is CASSRGYEQYF.

The chain couples TRBV28 to TRBJ2-1, with a weak D call TRBD2 (5 bases). The V end lost 5 bases, the J end lost 10 bases, and 12 bases lay between the germline ends. The CDR3 contains 12 residues. Per germline, CDR1 MDHEN and CDR2 SYDVKM. For the CDR3, the DNA is TGTGCCAGCAGTACCGTGGGCGGGGAGCAGTTCTTC. Translating it yields CASSTVGGEQFF.

The chain combines TRBV27 with TRBJ2-7, with 8 bases aligning to TRBD2. The CDR3 contains 16 residues. The V gene's germline CDR1 is MNHEY and CDR2 SMNVEV (reference sequence). Germline trimming cut 0 bases from V and 4 bases from J; bases unmatched to any gene: 8. The CDR3 protein is CASSLSPSGYQYEQYF. The DNA of the CDR3 is TGTGCCAGCAGTTTATCCCCTAGCGGGTATCAGTACGAGCAGTACTTC.

V is TRBV28 and J is TRBJ1-1; a weak D match, TRBD1 (5 bases). Trimming removed 7 bases at V and 3 bases at J, with 15 bases between. Per the germline V gene, CDR1 is MDHEN and CDR2 is SYDVKM. This CDR3 has 14 residues. CDR3 bases: TGTGCCAGCACCTTGGGGGGTGCGGACACTGAAGCTTTCTTT. Translated: CASTLGGADTEAFF.

The rearrangement links TRBV7-2 to TRBJ2-5; D gene unclear. The CDR3 has 15 residues. Germline loops: CDR1 SGHTA, CDR2 FQGNSA. Trimming removed 3 bases from V and 1 base from J, with 12 bases in between. The CDR3 loop is CASSFGLSSQETQYF. The DNA of the CDR3 is TGTGCCAGCAGCTTCGGCCTTTCCTCCCAAGAGACCCAGTACTTC.